This T cell receptor (beta chain) was profiled in a study of control samples from healthy donors and cancer patients (TCRdb year 2020). Counted from cysteine to phenylalanine, this CDR3 has 14 amino acids. Just CDR3 DNA is preserved here, 42 bases in frame from base 1. Sequences MNHEY (CDR1) and SVGEGT (CDR2) are obtained from the germline V gene. Germline trimming: 4 bases from V, 2 bases from J; junction bases outside gene matches: 0. The library was prepared using the immunoSEQ multiplex PCR assay. This is the immuneACCESS table as TCRdb keeps it, with only in-frame sequences that have V and J called. A part of the clones is gone; compared with another copy, unresolved V genes explain less than half, and the rest is unexplained. Counted in this sample were some 74,000 clones; 83% of them appeared once. The leading ten clones occupy more than 15% of the sample. Notes on this clone: Its antigen target is currently unknown. No base quality values were provided; no much bigger clone lies one nucleotide off.

Material for sequencing was blood. In this chain, TRBV6-2 or TRBV6-3 is recombined with TRBJ1-5, with 9 central nucleotides matching TRBD1. The receptor comes from a man aged 55 to 70 in good health. The DNA is TGTGCCAGCAGTTGGACAGGGGGCAATCAGCCCCAGCATTTT. Translated, it gives CASSWTGGNQPQHF.